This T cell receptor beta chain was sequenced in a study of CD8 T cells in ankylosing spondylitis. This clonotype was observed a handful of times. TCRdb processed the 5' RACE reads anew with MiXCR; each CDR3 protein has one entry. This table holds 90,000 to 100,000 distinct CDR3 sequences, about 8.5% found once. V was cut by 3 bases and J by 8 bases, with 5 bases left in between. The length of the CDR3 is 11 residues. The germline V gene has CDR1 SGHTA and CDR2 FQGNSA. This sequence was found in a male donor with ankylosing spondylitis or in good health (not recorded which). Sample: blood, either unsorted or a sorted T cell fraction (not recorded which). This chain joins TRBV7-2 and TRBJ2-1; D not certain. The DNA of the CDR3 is TGTGCCAGCAGCTTCCTCGATGAGCAGTTCTTC. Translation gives CASSFLDEQFF.